A selection of T cell receptor beta chains follows, all from one sample in a study of T cells after yellow fever vaccination. TCRdb re-called the 5' RACE reads with MiXCR, one entry per CDR3 protein. The sample comprises approximately 550,000 distinct CDR3 sequences, 15% to 20% of which are singletons, and 13% to 15% rests with the top ten. Sequencing was performed on PBMCs, taken 15 days after the yellow fever booster vaccination. These receptors all stem from a man aged 25-45 years who received the YFV17D yellow fever vaccine. The CDR3 runs from the conserved cysteine through the conserved F or W. Each record gives: clone size, J gene, V gene, CDR3 protein. Not every row has a clone size; where given, it reads once, few, many or a size class.

clone size: .; J gene: TRBJ2-7; V gene: TRBV20-1; CDR3 protein: CSAMREGSSYEQYF
clone size: few; J gene: TRBJ2-7; V gene: TRBV10-2; CDR3 protein: CASRREIAGGSYEQYF
clone size: few; J gene: TRBJ1-1; V gene: TRBV27; CDR3 protein: CASTGGTDTEAFF
clone size: few; J gene: TRBJ2-7; V gene: TRBV25-1; CDR3 protein: CASSEYSYEQYF
clone size: .; J gene: TRBJ2-1; V gene: TRBV20-1; CDR3 protein: CSAREMTSGIYNEQFF
clone size: .; J gene: TRBJ2-7; V gene: TRBV28; CDR3 protein: CASSHRGRGSYEQYF
clone size: .; J gene: TRBJ2-1; V gene: TRBV24-1; CDR3 protein: CATSDLDQGRRNEQFF
clone size: .; J gene: TRBJ2-3; V gene: TRBV9; CDR3 protein: CASSVSGGSADTQYF
clone size: .; J gene: TRBJ2-7; V gene: TRBV7-2; CDR3 protein: CVSSFLLGEQYF
clone size: .; J gene: TRBJ2-4; V gene: TRBV28; CDR3 protein: CASSGPGQGKKNIQYF
clone size: .; J gene: TRBJ2-1; V gene: TRBV4-3; CDR3 protein: CASSHLAGVEQFF
clone size: .; J gene: TRBJ2-1; V gene: TRBV7-3; CDR3 protein: CASSLVAGEQFF
clone size: few; J gene: TRBJ2-1; V gene: TRBV9; CDR3 protein: CASSRGEVGANEQFF
clone size: .; J gene: TRBJ2-5; V gene: TRBV6-5; CDR3 protein: CASSYSREEFETQYF